This TCR beta chain originates from a study of cytomegalovirus exposure and HLA in healthy donors. Primers included in the PCR were 60 Vbeta and 13 Jbeta primers. Libraries were prepared by immunoSEQ multiplex PCR; TCRdb keeps only in-frame clonotypes and omits some of them. The sample consists of fewer than 200,000 clones, less than 85% of them appearing once. This TCR was recovered from a male donor in good health and CMV-seronegative. Input material: PBMCs.

Here the CDR3 reads CASSTRLAGVSLGTDTQYF. Written as DNA, the CDR3 is TGTGCCAGCAGCACACGACTAGCGGGAGTTTCGTTGGGCACAGATACGCAGTATTTT. The V and J genes are TRBV9 and TRBJ2-3; 12 nucleotides line up with TRBD2. The CDR3 loop spans 19 amino acids. Germline V gene lookup returns CDR1 SGDLS and CDR2 YYNGEE. J was trimmed by 1 base and V by 4 bases; bases with no gene match: 13.